Listed below are T cell receptor beta chains from one sample, sequenced in a study of shared clonotypes between healthy human individuals. Measured with immunoSEQ multiplex PCR; TCRdb has only the in-frame clones, and not every one. The data contain roughly 480,000 clones, 79% of them singletons. What was sequenced was PBMCs. Every receptor here comes from a woman in her 40s in good health. Some clones in this sample may be carry-over from other donors' samples. The CDR3 runs from the conserved cysteine through the conserved F or W. The order of the fields is clone size, J gene, CDR3 length, V gene, D gene, CDR3 DNA, CDR3 protein. D genes are given only for firm matches. Clone size is not always given. Where it is, it says once, few, many or a class for expanded clones.

size: .
J: TRBJ1-6
length: 14
V: TRBV6-5
D: TRBD1
DNA: TGTGCCAGCCGTACCAGGGGGAGGGACTCACCCCTCCACTTT
CDR3: CASRTRGRDSPLHF

size: few
J: TRBJ2-7
length: 16
V: TRBV5-1
D: TRBD2
DNA: TGCGCCAGCAGAACAACCGGGACTAGCGCTAACTACGAGCAGTACTTC
CDR3: CASRTTGTSANYEQYF

size: .
J: TRBJ2-1
length: 9
V: TRBV29-1
D: .
DNA: TGCAGCGTTGAAGAAGAGCAGTTCTTC
CDR3: CSVEEEQFF

size: once
J: TRBJ2-2
length: 15
V: TRBV4-2
D: .
DNA: TGTGCCAGCAGCCAAGTCCGGCAGGGCATCGGGGAGCTGTTTTTT
CDR3: CASSQVRQGIGELFF

size: .
J: TRBJ2-7
length: 14
V: TRBV7-2
D: TRBD2
DNA: TGTGCCAGCAGCCAGGGACTAGCGGCCTACGAGCAGTACTTC
CDR3: CASSQGLAAYEQYF

size: once
J: TRBJ1-4
length: 17
V: TRBV18
D: .
DNA: TGTGCCAGCTCGCCTCAACTACTTCAGAGGTCTAATGAAAAACTGTTTTTT
CDR3: CASSPQLLQRSNEKLFF

size: .
J: TRBJ1-1
length: 14
V: TRBV18
D: TRBD1
DNA: TGTGCCAGCTCACCAAACCGGGACAGGGGTTTGGCTTTCTTT
CDR3: CASSPNRDRGLAFF

size: .
J: TRBJ2-1
length: 13
V: TRBV6-1
D: TRBD2
DNA: TGTGCCAGCAGTGAGCACGGGACTACGGCTCAGTTCTTC
CDR3: CASSEHGTTAQFF

size: .
J: TRBJ2-1
length: 14
V: TRBV6-1
D: .
DNA: TGTGCCAGCAGTGATGGCGGGATGTACAATGAGCAGTTCTTC
CDR3: CASSDGGMYNEQFF

size: .
J: TRBJ2-7
length: 15
V: TRBV28
D: .
DNA: TGTGCCAGCAGTTTAGGGGCAGCCCCAGCCTACGAGCAGCACTTC
CDR3: CASSLGAAPAYEQHF

size: .
J: TRBJ2-7
length: 13
V: TRBV5-4
D: .
DNA: TGTGCCAGCAGCCGCGGGACTCGCTACGAGCAGTACTTC
CDR3: CASSRGTRYEQYF

size: once
J: TRBJ2-5
length: 14
V: TRBV5-6
D: .
DNA: TGTGCCAGCAGCCAGATTGACAAACAAGAGACCCAGTACTTC
CDR3: CASSQIDKQETQYF

size: once
J: TRBJ2-6
length: 19
V: TRBV18
D: .
DNA: TGTGCCAGCTCACCACTCCAAGCTACTAGAGTGGTTGGGGCCAACGTCCTGACTTTC
CDR3: CASSPLQATRVVGANVLTF

size: .
J: TRBJ1-1
length: 12
V: TRBV7-2
D: .
DNA: TGTGCAGAGCGCCGCCTGGGAACTGAAGCTTTCTTT
CDR3: CAERRLGTEAFF

size: .
J: TRBJ2-2
length: 11
V: TRBV6-1
D: .
DNA: TGTGCCACTCAGGGATCCGGGGAGCTGTTTTTT
CDR3: CATQGSGELFF

size: .
J: TRBJ2-1
length: 17
V: TRBV25-1
D: TRBD2
DNA: TGTGCCAGCAGTGGTATTAGCGGGAGCGGCTCCTACAATGAGCAGTTCTTC
CDR3: CASSGISGSGSYNEQFF

size: few
J: TRBJ2-1
length: 15
V: TRBV5-6
D: TRBD2
DNA: TGTGCCAGCAGAAACCGTTGGACTAGCTTAGATGAGCAGTTCTTC
CDR3: CASRNRWTSLDEQFF

size: few
J: TRBJ1-1
length: 14
V: TRBV5-1
D: .
DNA: TGCGCCAGCAGCATAATACAGGGAGACACTGAAGCTTTCTTT
CDR3: CASSIIQGDTEAFF

size: .
J: TRBJ2-5
length: 14
V: TRBV10-3
D: TRBD2
DNA: TGTGCCATTAGGACTAGCGGGAACCAAGAGACCCAGTACTTC
CDR3: CAIRTSGNQETQYF

size: .
J: TRBJ2-4
length: 15
V: TRBV4-3
D: TRBD2
DNA: TGCGCCAGCAGCCAAGATGGGTGGGGAGGGGACATTCAGTACTTC
CDR3: CASSQDGWGGDIQYF

size: .
J: TRBJ2-1
length: 14
V: TRBV18
D: .
DNA: TGTGCCAGCTCACCAATTACAGGGAACAATGAGCAGTTCTTC
CDR3: CASSPITGNNEQFF

size: .
J: TRBJ2-3
length: 17
V: TRBV2
D: TRBD2
DNA: TGTGCCAGCAATACCGAAAGCGGGAGGGCCGAGACAGATACGCAGTATTTT
CDR3: CASNTESGRAETDTQYF

size: .
J: TRBJ1-1
length: 12
V: TRBV7-3
D: .
DNA: TGTGCCAGCAGCTTTGACTACAGTGAAGCTTTCTTT
CDR3: CASSFDYSEAFF

size: .
J: TRBJ1-4
length: 19
V: TRBV27
D: TRBD1
DNA: TGTGCCAGCAGTCCGACAATGACAGGGCGAGATCGACGTGGTGAAAAACTGTTTTTT
CDR3: CASSPTMTGRDRRGEKLFF

size: .
J: TRBJ2-5
length: 14
V: TRBV9
D: .
DNA: TGTGCCAGCAGCCTGAGAGGGGGACAAGAGACCCAGTACTTC
CDR3: CASSLRGGQETQYF

size: .
J: TRBJ1-4
length: 13
V: TRBV15
D: .
DNA: TGTGCCACCAGCAGAGACGAGAATGAAAAACTGTTTTTT
CDR3: CATSRDENEKLFF

size: .
J: TRBJ1-4
length: 14
V: TRBV5-1
D: .
DNA: TGCGCCAGCAGCTTTGGGGGCAGCGATGAAAAACTGTTTTTT
CDR3: CASSFGGSDEKLFF

size: once
J: TRBJ2-5
length: 13
V: TRBV5-6
D: .
DNA: TGTGCCAGCAGCTTCGCAGGGTACGTGACCCAGTACTTC
CDR3: CASSFAGYVTQYF

size: few
J: TRBJ2-7
length: 15
V: TRBV6-6
D: TRBD2
DNA: TGTGCCAGCAGTTCCCTAGCGGGAGGGCAGGACGAGCAGTACTTC
CDR3: CASSSLAGGQDEQYF

size: .
J: TRBJ2-7
length: 15
V: TRBV6-1
D: TRBD2
DNA: TGTGCCAGCAGTGAACCGGGACTAGCTTTCTACGAGCAGTACTTC
CDR3: CASSEPGLAFYEQYF

size: once
J: TRBJ2-3
length: 16
V: TRBV6-5
D: TRBD2
DNA: TGTGCCAGCAGTTACTCGATCCTAGCGGCTCGGGATACGCAGTATTTT
CDR3: CASSYSILAARDTQYF

size: .
J: TRBJ2-1
length: 15
V: TRBV30
D: TRBD2
DNA: TGTGCCTGGAGTCTGGGGACTAGCGGGACCCGAAGAGCGTTCTTC
CDR3: CAWSLGTSGTRRAFF

size: .
J: TRBJ1-4
length: 14
V: TRBV9
D: .
DNA: TGTGCCAGCAGCTCCGACAGAACAAATGAAAAACTGTTTTTT
CDR3: CASSSDRTNEKLFF

size: .
J: TRBJ1-1
length: 13
V: TRBV11-2
D: .
DNA: TGTGCCAGCAGCTTTATAGGGGACACTGAAGCTTTCTTT
CDR3: CASSFIGDTEAFF

size: .
J: TRBJ2-4
length: 12
V: TRBV23-1
D: .
DNA: TGCGCCAGCAGTCCGGACGGGCCCATTCAGTACTTC
CDR3: CASSPDGPIQYF

size: .
J: TRBJ1-5
length: 16
V: TRBV7-8
D: .
DNA: TGTGCCAGCAGCTTAGCGCGCCGTGGGAGCAATCAGCCCCAGCATTTT
CDR3: CASSLARRGSNQPQHF

size: .
J: TRBJ2-2
length: 16
V: TRBV18
D: .
DNA: TGTGCCAGCTCACCCGGCCTCACGGCGAACACCGGGGAGCTGTTTTTT
CDR3: CASSPGLTANTGELFF

size: .
J: TRBJ2-7
length: 14
V: TRBV5-1
D: .
DNA: TGCGCCAGCAGCTTGGTCGTTAGCCAGGTCGAGCAGTACTTC
CDR3: CASSLVVSQVEQYF

size: few
J: TRBJ2-7
length: 14
V: TRBV27
D: TRBD2
DNA: TGTGCCAGCAGTCCGCGGGAGGCCAGGTACGAGCAGTACTTC
CDR3: CASSPREARYEQYF

size: few
J: TRBJ1-1
length: 15
V: TRBV28
D: .
DNA: TGCGCCAGCAGTTTATGGTCCAGAATGAACACTGAAGCTTTCTTT
CDR3: CASSLWSRMNTEAFF

size: .
J: TRBJ1-1
length: 13
V: TRBV30
D: .
DNA: TGTGCCTGGAGTGTTGGGGTATTGGCTGAAGCTTTCTTT
CDR3: CAWSVGVLAEAFF